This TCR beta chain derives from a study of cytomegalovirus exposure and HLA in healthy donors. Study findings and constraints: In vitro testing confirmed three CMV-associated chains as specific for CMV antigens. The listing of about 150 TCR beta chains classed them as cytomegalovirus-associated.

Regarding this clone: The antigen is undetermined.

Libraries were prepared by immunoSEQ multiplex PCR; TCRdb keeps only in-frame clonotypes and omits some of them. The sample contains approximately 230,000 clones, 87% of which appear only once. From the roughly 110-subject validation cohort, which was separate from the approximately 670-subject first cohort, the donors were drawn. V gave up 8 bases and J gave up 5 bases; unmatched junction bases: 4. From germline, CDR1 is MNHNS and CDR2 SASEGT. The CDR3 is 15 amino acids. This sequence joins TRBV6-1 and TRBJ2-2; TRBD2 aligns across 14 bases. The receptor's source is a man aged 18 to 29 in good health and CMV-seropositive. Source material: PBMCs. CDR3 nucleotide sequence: TGTGCCAGCGCACGACTAGCGGGAGGGACCGGGGAGCTGTTTTTT. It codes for CASARLAGGTGELFF.